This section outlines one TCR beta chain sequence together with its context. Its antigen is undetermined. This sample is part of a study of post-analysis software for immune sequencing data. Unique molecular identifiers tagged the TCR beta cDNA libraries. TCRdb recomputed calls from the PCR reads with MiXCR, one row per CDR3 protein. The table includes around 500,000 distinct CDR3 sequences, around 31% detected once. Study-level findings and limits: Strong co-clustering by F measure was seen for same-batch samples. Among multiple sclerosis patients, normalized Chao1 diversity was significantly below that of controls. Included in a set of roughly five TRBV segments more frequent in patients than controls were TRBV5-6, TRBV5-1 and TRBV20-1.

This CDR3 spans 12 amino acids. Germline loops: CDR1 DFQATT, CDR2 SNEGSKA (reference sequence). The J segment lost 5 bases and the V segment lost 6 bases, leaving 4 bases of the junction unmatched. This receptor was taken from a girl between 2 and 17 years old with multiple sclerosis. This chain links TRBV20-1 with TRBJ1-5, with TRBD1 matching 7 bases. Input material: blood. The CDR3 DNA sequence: TGCAGTGCCTGGGACAGAGATCAGCCCCAGCATTTT. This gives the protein CSAWDRDQPQHF.